Listed here are 20 T cell receptor beta chains from one sample, sequenced in a study of blood T cell repertoires in COVID-19. The method was immunoSEQ multiplex PCR; TCRdb's version includes in-frame clones alone and lacks a portion of them. The sample comprises about 120,000 clones, 90% of which are singletons, and 1.8% rests with the top ten. The sequenced sample consisted of peripheral blood. The receptor source for this set is a human donor with active COVID-19. The donor label of this sample is uncertain.

The chain is built from TRBV28 and TRBJ2-7; D perhaps matches TRBD1 (6 bases). The CDR3 covers 15 residues. Germline values: CDR1 MDHEN, CDR2 SYDVKM. V lost 5 bases and J 3 bases, leaving 17 bases between the germline ends. The CDR3 protein is CASSVTGTTDYEQYF. CDR3 coding DNA: TGTGCCAGCAGTGTAACCGGGACAACCGACTACGAGCAGTACTTC.

The rearrangement links TRBV7-7 to TRBJ2-1, with 7 bases that match TRBD1. From germline, CDR1 is SSHAT and CDR2 FNYEAQ (reference sequence). V dropped 4 bases and J dropped 8; count of bases not matched to a gene: 5. The CDR3 totals 13 residues. DNA for the CDR3: TGTGCCAGCAGCTGGTCGACAGGGTATGAGCAGTTCTTC. Encoded protein: CASSWSTGYEQFF.

The chain recombines TRBV5-1 with TRBJ2-3; a possible D gene is TRBD1 (5 bases). The V end was cut by 6 bases, the J end by 6 bases, with 20 bases between. Germline-derived CDR1 and CDR2 are SGHRS and YFSETQ. The CDR3 has 15 residues. CDR3 residues: CASTRLGGASDTQYF. The CDR3 DNA reads TGCGCCAGCACCAGGTTGGGTGGGGCCTCCGATACGCAGTATTTT.

The V gene is TRBV5-1, the J gene TRBJ2-5; weak D call: TRBD1 (5 bases). The length of the CDR3 is 15 residues. Between the trimmed V and J ends, which lost 0 bases and 5 bases, there was a span of 14 bases. CDR1 is SGHRS and CDR2 is YFSETQ in the germline V gene. The CDR3 coding sequence is TGCGCCAGCAGCTTGGGCAGGGATTGGTATGAGACCCAGTACTTC. Protein product: CASSLGRDWYETQYF.

V usage is TRBV7-8 and J usage is TRBJ2-1; weak D call: TRBD1 (7 bases). Trimming took off 7 bases at V and 9 bases at J, with 19 bases between the two ends. The length of the CDR3 is 14 residues. The germline V gene has CDR1 SGHVS and CDR2 FQNEAQ. In DNA form, the CDR3 reads TGTGCCAGCACGCTCTCGGGGCAGGGGGGTGAGCAGTTCTTC. Encoded protein: CASTLSGQGGEQFF.

The V gene is TRBV7-2, the J gene TRBJ2-7; tentative D call: TRBD1 (5 bases). V shed 1 base and J shed 6 bases, with 13 bases lying between them. The germline V gene has CDR1 SGHTA and CDR2 FQGNSA. This CDR3 is 14 amino acids long. The DNA for the CDR3 is TGTGCCAGCAGCTTAGAGTGGGCCCAGGGCGAGCAGTACTTC. Its translation: CASSLEWAQGEQYF.

The chain employs TRBV3-1 (or the pseudogene TRBV3-2) and TRBJ2-7; 7 nucleotides line up with TRBD1. V shed 4 bases, J shed 1 base, and the junction held 7 bases outside the gene matches. This CDR3 has 15 residues. Germline CDR1 is LGHDT and CDR2 is YNNKEL (reference sequence). The chain's CDR3 is CASSLRQGRSYEQYF. DNA for the CDR3: TGTGCCAGCAGCCTTCGACAGGGTAGGTCCTACGAGCAGTACTTC.

The table lists this clone with a few counts. Written as DNA, the CDR3 is TGTGCCAGTAGTAGACTAGCGGGGGTCCAAGATACGCAGTATTTT. This codes for CASSRLAGVQDTQYF. The J gene is TRBJ2-3, the V gene TRBV3-1 (or the pseudogene TRBV3-2); 12 bases line up with TRBD2. CDR1 and CDR2 from the germline V gene are LGHDT and YNNKEL (reference sequence). The V and J ends lost 9 bases and 5 bases, in that order; junction bases with no gene match: 9. This CDR3 contains 15 residues.

V is TRBV29-1 and J is TRBJ1-1, with D perhaps TRBD1 (5 bases). Per the germline V gene, CDR1 is SQVTM and CDR2 is ANQGSEA. The CDR3 is made up of 12 amino acids. With 3 bases removed from V and 5 bases from J, the gap between germline ends came to 10 bases. DNA of the CDR3: TGCAGCGTTGACAGGGATGGTACTGAAGCTTTCTTT. Encoded protein: CSVDRDGTEAFF.

This clone was seen once. The chain employs TRBV4-1 and TRBJ2-5; 7 nucleotides match TRBD1. J gave up 4 bases and V 0 bases, and 5 bases lay outside the gene matches. This CDR3 has 15 amino acids. CDR1 is MGHRA and CDR2 is YSYEKL in the germline V gene. DNA of the CDR3: TGCGCCAGCAGCCAAGAGGCAGGGGGTGGAGAGACCCAGTACTTC. It codes for CASSQEAGGGETQYF.

V is TRBV5-6 and J is TRBJ2-1; 7 bases align to TRBD1. Germline lookup yields CDR1 SGHDT and CDR2 YYEEEE. The CDR3 contains 13 residues. Trimming at V came to 2 bases and at J to 6 bases, leaving 2 bases not matched to a gene. CDR3 coding DNA: TGTGCCAGCAGCTTAGCAGGGGGCAATGAGCAGTTCTTC. This translates into CASSLAGGNEQFF.

This sequence joins TRBV6-2 or TRBV6-3 and TRBJ1-5, with D maybe TRBD1 (6 bases). This CDR3 is 16 amino acids long. Germline CDR1 and CDR2: MNHEY and SVGEGT. V was shortened by 1 base and J by 0 bases, with 10 bases between the two germline ends. CDR3 amino acids: CASSYLGQYSNQPQHF. The CDR3 DNA follows: TGTGCCAGCAGTTACTTGGGACAATATAGCAATCAGCCCCAGCATTTT.

CDR3: CASSIARQGSDSPLHF. Here the CDR3 DNA reads TGTGCCAGTAGTATAGCTCGACAGGGCTCGGATTCACCCCTCCACTTT. The chain recombines TRBV19 with TRBJ1-6, with 7 bases identical to TRBD1. The CDR3 consists of 16 residues. CDR1 and CDR2 from the germline V gene are LNHDA and SQIVND (reference sequence). J was trimmed by 8 bases and V by 1 base; bases with no gene match: 8.

This chain uses TRBV5-1 with TRBJ2-2; 7 nucleotides align to TRBD2. V shed 2 bases, J shed 1 base, and the junction held 5 bases outside the gene matches. Germline V gene sequence: CDR1 SGHRS, CDR2 YFSETQ. CDR3 size: 16 residues. The CDR3, as DNA: TGCGCCAGCAGCTTTCGACGCGGGGGGAACACCGGGGAGCTGTTTTTT. Its protein is CASSFRRGGNTGELFF.

The chain couples TRBV10-3 to TRBJ2-5; 12 bases map to TRBD1. This CDR3 has 19 amino acids. V lost 6 bases to trimming and J lost 1 base; unmatched junction nucleotides: 15. Per the germline V gene, CDR1 is ENHRY and CDR2 is SYGVKD. In DNA, the CDR3 is TGTGCCATCAGCGAATCCGGGACAGGGGGCGTGGGTAGCCAAGAGACCCAGTACTTC. This sequence encodes CAISESGTGGVGSQETQYF.

V usage is TRBV2 and J usage is TRBJ2-7; 10 positions agree with TRBD2. V lost 10 bases, J lost 2 bases, and 8 bases stayed unmatched. This CDR3 is built from 14 residues. The germline V gene encodes CDR1 SNHLY and CDR2 FYNNEI. Here the CDR3 reads CAKKGLADTYEQYF. In DNA, the CDR3 is TGTGCCAAAAAAGGACTAGCGGATACCTACGAGCAGTACTTC. Based on the CDR3 plus reference TRBV2 and TRBJ2-7, the full variable domain is EPEVTQTPSHQVTQMGQEVILRCVPISNHLYFYWYRQILGQKVEFLVSFYNNEISEKSEIFDDQFSVERPDGSNFTLKIRSTKLEDSAMYFCAKKGLADTYEQYFGPGTRLTVT.

V is TRBV10-2 and J is TRBJ2-3; 8 positions agree with TRBD2. The V and J ends lost 0 bases and 1 base, in that order; junction bases with no gene match: 6. Germline V gene lookup returns CDR1 WSHSY and CDR2 SAAADI. This CDR3 is built from 17 residues. The CDR3, as DNA: TGCGCCAGCAGTGAGTCGATTGCGGGGGGCCGCACAGATACGCAGTATTTT. This codes for CASSESIAGGRTDTQYF.

The CDR3 DNA reads TGTGCCAGCAAGCTACAGGGAACCCCTTACGAGCAGTACTTC. Translation: CASKLQGTPYEQYF. The V gene is TRBV27, the J gene TRBJ2-7; the D gene is possibly TRBD1 (6 bases). Germline V gene lookup returns CDR1 MNHEY and CDR2 SMNVEV (reference sequence). V was cut by 7 bases and J by 4 bases, with 17 bases left in between. The CDR3 extends over 14 amino acids.

For the CDR3, the DNA is TGTGCCAGCAGTCGCCCAGATTCACCCCTCCACTTT. Its protein product is CASSRPDSPLHF. The genes are TRBV6-5 and TRBJ1-6; D gene unclear. Trimming stripped 5 bases from V and 8 bases from J, with 7 bases between. CDR3 length: 12 amino acids. Germline V gene sequence: CDR1 MNHEY, CDR2 SVGAGI.

The chain is built from TRBV7-2 and TRBJ1-5; no reliable D call. The CDR3 is 15 amino acids. CDR1 and CDR2 from the germline V gene are SGHTA and FQGNSA. The V gene lost 1 base and the J gene lost 3 bases, with 10 bases spanning the gap. CDR3 DNA sequence: TGTGCCAGCAGCTTAGGAGGGAGTCACAATCAGCCCCAGCATTTT. Its translation is CASSLGGSHNQPQHF.